This entry lists 30 T cell receptor beta chains sequenced from one sample in a study of T cell repertoires in cytomegalovirus infection. TCRdb analysed the reads with MiXCR anew, one entry per CDR3 protein. The repertoire holds 300,000 to 400,000 distinct CDR3 sequences, approximately 18% seen once, with approximately 8% in the top ten. Source material: PBMCs. The receptors stem from a human donor in good health (CMV status not recorded). Some clones in this sample may be carry-over from other donors' samples.

The genes are TRBV5-1 and TRBJ2-7, with TRBD2 as a possible D gene (5 bases). Germline V gene data show CDR1 as SGHRS and CDR2 as YFSETQ. V gave up 5 bases and J gave up 3 bases, with 12 bases separating them. The CDR3 is 13 amino acids. The CDR3 DNA sequence: TGCGCCAGCAGGGTTGGACTGAACTACGAGCAGTACTTC. Translating it yields CASRVGLNYEQYF.

This clonotype was observed many times. J is TRBJ1-1 and V is TRBV7-2; D is unresolved. Germline V CDR1 and CDR2: SGHTA, FQGNSA. The length of the CDR3 is 15 residues. V dropped 1 base and J dropped 1 base, with 10 bases sitting between them. CDR3 region: CASSLDSWENTEAFF. CDR3 coding DNA: TGTGCCAGCAGCTTAGACTCCTGGGAGAACACTGAAGCTTTCTTT.

This clonotype showed up just a few times. The rearrangement uses TRBV19 and TRBJ1-2, with 7 positions matching TRBD1. V lost 5 bases to trimming and J lost 13 bases; unmatched junction nucleotides: 7. This CDR3 has 11 amino acids. CDR1 is LNHDA and CDR2 is SQIVND in the germline V gene (reference sequence). CDR3 nucleotide sequence: TGTGCCAGTAGTGTTTACAGGGGAGGCACCTTC. Its protein is CASSVYRGGTF.

This clonotype was observed a few times. V gene TRBV2 combines with J gene TRBJ2-3; 12 bases align to TRBD2. This CDR3 is built from 16 residues. The germline V gene has CDR1 SNHLY and CDR2 FYNNEI. V shed 3 bases, J shed 4 bases, and the junction held 5 bases outside the gene matches. The CDR3 coding sequence is TGTGCCAGCAGTGAGAGACTAGCGGGAGTGGCAGATACGCAGTATTTT. As protein: CASSERLAGVADTQYF. The full variable domain, with the rest looked up from reference TRBV2 and TRBJ2-3, is EPEVTQTPSHQVTQMGQEVILRCVPISNHLYFYWYRQILGQKVEFLVSFYNNEISEKSEIFDDQFSVERPDGSNFTLKIRSTKLEDSAMYFCASSERLAGVADTQYFGPGTRLTVL.

This clonotype was found a few times. The rearrangement uses TRBV19 and TRBJ1-5; D might be TRBD1 (6 bases). The length of the CDR3 is 14 residues. The germline CDR1 and CDR2 sequences are LNHDA and SQIVND (reference sequence). V lost 7 bases and J lost 3, with 13 bases in between. The CDR3 here is CASTLTGYNQPQHF. The DNA for the CDR3 is TGTGCCAGTACCTTAACAGGGTACAATCAGCCCCAGCATTTT.

The sample holds a few counts of this clonotype. The CDR3 here is CASSPPGGRLETQYF. The CDR3 DNA reads TGCGCCAGCAGCCCCCCTGGCGGGAGGTTGGAGACCCAGTACTTC. This chain connects TRBV4-1 to TRBJ2-5, with 8 nucleotides matching TRBD2. CDR1 and CDR2 (germline): MGHRA, YSYEKL. The CDR3 length is 15 residues. J gave up 5 bases and V 4 bases, and 9 bases lay outside the gene matches.

This clonotype was seen repeatedly, ten times or more. V usage is TRBV6-7 and J usage is TRBJ1-6; D uncertain. TRBV6-7 is treated as an ORF (open reading frame) with a function not yet certain. Trimming stripped 4 bases from V and 0 bases from J, with 19 bases between. The CDR3 loop spans 19 amino acids. The CDR3 DNA is TGTGCCAGCAGTTCCGAATATGGACGGAGAACCTCCTATAATTCACCCCTCCACTTT. It specifies CASSSEYGRRTSYNSPLHF.

Details on this clonotype: One end of the junction varies from germline; a read error may be responsible. V and J are TRBV6-5 and TRBJ1-1; 10 bases match TRBD1. There are 14 residues in the CDR3. The germline CDR1 and CDR2 sequences are MNHEY and SVGAGI. The CDR3 protein is CASSYSFGDRGDQF. The DNA of the CDR3 is TGTGCCAGCAGTTACTCGTTTGGGGACAGGGGAGATCAATTT.

This clonotype was detected many times. The V gene is TRBV7-9, the J gene TRBJ2-7; D is ambiguous. V lost 5 bases and J 2 bases, leaving 13 bases between the germline ends. The CDR3 runs 14 residues. The germline V gene encodes CDR1 SEHNR and CDR2 FQNEAQ (reference sequence). The CDR3 nucleotides are TGTGCCAGCAGCCCTACGTTGAGTACCTACGAGCAGTACTTC. Protein product: CASSPTLSTYEQYF.

The rearrangement uses TRBV2 and TRBJ1-1; the D gene is possibly TRBD1 (5 bases). The ends were cut back, 7 bases at V and 1 base at J, with 10 bases in the middle. This CDR3 comprises 13 residues. Germline V gives CDR1 SNHLY, CDR2 FYNNEI. DNA for the CDR3: TGTGCCAGCAACGGGGCGGGGAACACTGAAGCTTTCTTT. Protein sequence: CASNGAGNTEAFF.

This clonotype appeared a few times. The chain uses TRBV14 and TRBJ1-6, with TRBD1 as a possible D gene (5 bases). Trimming took 5 bases from V and 6 from J, leaving 11 bases between them. Looked up from germline, CDR1 is SGHDN and CDR2 is FVKESK. The CDR3 totals 14 residues. CDR3 loop: CASSVGVANSPLHF. The CDR3 DNA follows: TGTGCCAGCAGCGTAGGGGTTGCTAATTCACCCCTCCACTTT.

This rearrangement joins TRBV12-3 or TRBV12-4 to TRBJ2-1; 8 bases match TRBD1. Trimming took 3 bases from V and 4 from J; bases not matched to a gene: 5. This CDR3 has 15 amino acids. Here the CDR3 DNA reads TGTGCCAGCAGTTTTCAGGGACAGGCTTACAATGAGCAGTTCTTC. It specifies CASSFQGQAYNEQFF.

This clonotype was counted only a few times. The chain carries TRBV5-5 and TRBJ2-5, with a weak D call TRBD1 (6 bases). V was trimmed by 2 bases and J by 1 base, leaving 12 bases between them. The CDR3 runs to 15 residues. Germline CDR1 is SGHKS and CDR2 is YYEKEE (reference sequence). The CDR3 DNA sequence: TGTGCCAGCAGCTTCCCCTGGACAGCCCAAGAGACCCAGTACTTC. Its protein is CASSFPWTAQETQYF.

Only a few counts were recorded for this clonotype. J is TRBJ2-3 and V is TRBV9, with 8 bases matching TRBD2. The ends lost 0 bases at V and 2 bases at J; junction bases unmatched: 2. In germline, CDR1 is SGDLS, CDR2 YYNGEE. This CDR3 is built from 15 residues. The CDR3 DNA is TGTGCCAGCAGCGTAGAAGCGGGGGCCACAGATACGCAGTATTTT. This gives the protein CASSVEAGATDTQYF.

This chain uses TRBV7-2 with TRBJ2-3; 7 bases are shared with TRBD1. Germline CDR1 SGHTA, CDR2 FQGNSA. The CDR3 totals 14 residues. V shed 5 bases and J 4 bases; nucleotides not matched to a gene: 6. The CDR3 reads CASSTTGYADTQYF. The CDR3 nucleotides are TGTGCCAGCAGCACGACAGGGTACGCAGATACGCAGTATTTT.

This rearrangement joins TRBV20-1 to TRBJ2-7; 13 positions agree with TRBD2. The CDR3 covers 14 residues. The germline V gene encodes CDR1 DFQATT and CDR2 SNEGSKA (reference sequence). J was trimmed by 4 bases and V by 2 bases; bases with no gene match: 2. This chain's CDR3 is CSARSTSGRYEQYF. CDR3 nucleotide sequence: TGCAGTGCTAGATCGACTAGCGGGAGGTACGAGCAGTACTTC.

This clonotype was seen more than once but under ten times. The genes are TRBV6-5 and TRBJ1-1, with 7 bases fitting TRBD1. Germline loops: CDR1 MNHEY, CDR2 SVGAGI. The V gene end was trimmed by 0 bases and the J gene end by 9 bases; junction bases not matched to a gene: 4. The CDR3 length is 13 residues. Here the CDR3 reads CASSYSWDRKAFF. The CDR3 DNA reads TGTGCCAGCAGTTACTCGTGGGACAGAAAAGCTTTCTTT.

This clonotype was seen a single time. The genes are TRBV19 and TRBJ1-1; 8 bases line up with TRBD1. V trimming: 6 bases; J trimming: 1 base; junction bases outside the gene matches: 1. The CDR3 sequence is 13 residues long. Germline lookup yields CDR1 LNHDA and CDR2 SQIVND (reference sequence). Written as DNA, the CDR3 is TGTGCCAGTAGGGACAGGGCGAACACTGAAGCTTTCTTT. Translating it yields CASRDRANTEAFF.

This clonotype was recorded at least ten times. The chain joins TRBV7-2 to TRBJ2-7; 9 positions agree with TRBD1. The trim removed 6 bases at V and 4 bases at J, leaving 10 bases unmatched. This CDR3 is 15 amino acids long. The V gene's germline CDR1 is SGHTA and CDR2 FQGNSA. CDR3 nucleotide sequence: TGTGCCAGCAGAGCTCCGGGACAGGGTTGGTACGAGCAGTACTTC. Translation gives CASRAPGQGWYEQYF.

This chain uses TRBV20-1 with TRBJ2-7, with D perhaps being TRBD1 or TRBD2 (7 bases each). This CDR3 spans 12 amino acids. Trimming removed 4 bases at V and 6 bases at J, with 13 bases between. Germline CDR1 and CDR2: DFQATT and SNEGSKA (reference sequence). CDR3 in amino acids: CSAKGRGGEQYF. The CDR3 DNA is TGCAGTGCTAAGGGCAGGGGGGGCGAGCAGTACTTC.

The sample holds many counts of this clonotype. This chain uses TRBV7-6 with TRBJ2-3; D remains unclear. The CDR3 extends over 14 amino acids. The germline V and J ends were trimmed by 5 bases and 2 bases, with 11 bases remaining between them. Germline assignment: CDR1 SGHVS and CDR2 FNYEAQ. In DNA form, the CDR3 reads TGTGCCAGCAGCGCCGCCGGGCACACAGATACGCAGTATTTT. Translated, it gives CASSAAGHTDTQYF.

J is TRBJ2-7 and V is TRBV7-2; 8 bases match TRBD2. The germline CDR1 and CDR2 sequences are SGHTA and FQGNSA. J gave up 6 bases and V 5 bases, and 18 bases lay outside the gene matches. The CDR3 spans 17 residues. The CDR3 loop reads CASSTPRSGEAPGEQYF. CDR3 DNA: TGTGCCAGCAGCACACCCCGTAGCGGGGAGGCCCCAGGCGAGCAGTACTTC. Based on the CDR3 plus reference TRBV7-2 and TRBJ2-7, the full variable domain is GAGVSQSPSNKVTEKGKDVELRCDPISGHTALYWYRQSLGQGLEFLIYFQGNSAPDKSGLPSDRFSAERTGGSVSTLTIQRTQQEDSAVYLCASSTPRSGEAPGEQYFGPGTRLTVT.

This clonotype was observed at least ten times. An end of the junction does not agree with germline; a read error may underlie this. The genes are TRBV7-2 and TRBJ2-2; tentatively, D is TRBD1 or TRBD2 (5 bases each). The CDR3 contains 15 residues. Per the germline V gene, CDR1 is SGHTA and CDR2 is FQGNSA. CDR3 sequence: CASSLGRENPGELFF. The DNA of the CDR3 is TGTGCCAGCAGCTTGGGCAGGGAGAACCCCGGGGAGCTGTTTTTT.

The chain joins TRBV10-3 to TRBJ2-7; D is ambiguous. From germline, CDR1 is ENHRY and CDR2 SYGVKD. Between the trimmed V and J ends, which lost 0 bases and 5 bases, there was a span of 8 bases. The CDR3 consists of 13 residues. This chain's CDR3 is CAISESWGHEQYF. CDR3 sequence (DNA): TGTGCCATCAGTGAGTCCTGGGGTCACGAGCAGTACTTC.

This clonotype has just one count. This chain links TRBV11-3 with TRBJ2-1, with 7 bases lining up with TRBD1. Germline V gene sequence: CDR1 SGHNT, CDR2 YENEEA. V gave up 5 bases and J gave up 0 bases; unmatched junction bases: 7. CDR3 length equals 16 residues. The CDR3 DNA reads TGTGCCAGCAGCCCTAGACAGGGTCGCTCCTACAATGAGCAGTTCTTC. Translating gives CASSPRQGRSYNEQFF. The full variable domain, its missing parts supplied by reference TRBV11-3 and TRBJ2-1, is EAGVVQSPRYKIIEKKQPVAFWCNPISGHNTLYWYLQNLGQGPELLIRYENEEAVDDSQLPKDRFSAERLKGVDSTLKIQPAELGDSAVYLCASSPRQGRSYNEQFFGPGTRLTVL.

The chain joins TRBV28 to TRBJ1-2; the D is unclear. This CDR3 contains 16 residues. The germline V gene encodes CDR1 MDHEN and CDR2 SYDVKM. V was clipped by 6 bases and J by 2 bases, with 19 bases between them. The CDR3 is CASSFVLLPGNYGYTF. The CDR3 coding sequence is TGTGCCAGCAGCTTCGTACTTCTCCCGGGAAACTATGGCTACACCTTC.

The chain uses TRBV6-5 and TRBJ1-1; D unclear. The CDR3 has 18 amino acids. Germline CDR1 reads MNHEY; CDR2 reads SVGAGI. V lost 2 bases, J lost 1 base, and 20 bases lay in between. The CDR3 region has the DNA TGTGCCAGCAGTTACCGGGGAGGGAGAGTTTTGTGGAACACTGAAGCTTTCTTT. Amino acids: CASSYRGGRVLWNTEAFF.

This clonotype was seen more than once but under ten times. This chain links TRBV4-3 with TRBJ1-6; unclear D gene. V was pared by 1 base and J by 9 bases, with 7 bases between. Germline loops: CDR1 LGHNA, CDR2 YSLEER. The CDR3 is 13 amino acids. CDR3 in DNA: TGCGCCAGCAGCCAAGCTGGGGTTTCACCCCTCCACTTT. This translates into CASSQAGVSPLHF.

The gene calls are TRBV10-3 and TRBJ2-1; possibly TRBD2 for D (6 bases). V gave up 3 bases and J gave up 9 bases, with 9 bases separating them. Germline values: CDR1 ENHRY, CDR2 SYGVKD. The CDR3 length is 12 residues. CDR3: CAISDSGREQFF. The CDR3, as DNA: TGTGCCATCAGTGATAGCGGTCGTGAGCAGTTCTTC.

This clonotype was seen ten or more times. This chain joins TRBV18 and TRBJ1-4; D unresolved. V was shortened by 6 bases and J by 6 bases, with 14 bases between the two germline ends. The CDR3 runs to 14 residues. Germline V lookup: CDR1 KGHSH, CDR2 LQKENI. The CDR3 region has the DNA TGTGCCAGCTCGCGAGCTTCGTCGTATGAAAAACTGTTTTTT. This translates into CASSRASSYEKLFF.